This T cell receptor beta chain was captured by sequencing in a study of T cell changes during pregnancy in multiple sclerosis. Sequencing was performed with immunoSEQ multiplex PCR; in TCRdb, only in-frame clones are kept and a portion is missing. The data show about 41,000 clones, 90% seen once. CDR1 is SGHRS, CDR2 YFSETQ, per germline. The CDR3 sequence is 14 residues long. V was cut by 4 bases and J by 0 bases, with 10 bases left in between. The material sequenced was CD8+ T cells from peripheral blood mononuclear cells, taken in the third trimester of pregnancy. This clonotype originated in a female donor with multiple sclerosis, enrolled in a pregnancy study. J is TRBJ2-5 and V is TRBV5-1; a weak D match, TRBD1 (6 bases). The DNA of the CDR3 is TGCGCCAGCAGCGTAAGGACAGACCAAGAGACCCAGTACTTC. Residues: CASSVRTDQETQYF.